A single sample is the source of the 20 T cell receptor beta chains below, sequenced in a study of cytomegalovirus exposure and HLA in healthy donors. PCR amplification relied on 60 Vbeta primers (plus 13 Jbeta primers). TCRdb's copy holds only in-frame clones and misses some; the assay was immunoSEQ multiplex PCR. This table holds 150,000 to 200,000 clones, roughly 80% found once. The specimen sequenced was PBMCs. Receptor source: a man aged 25 to 40 in good health and CMV-seronegative.

The table lists this clone with a count of one. This rearrangement joins TRBV29-1 to TRBJ1-4; D possibly corresponds to TRBD1 (6 bases). Trimming removed 6 bases at V and 3 bases at J, with 17 bases between. The CDR3 consists of 15 residues. Germline V lookup: CDR1 SQVTM, CDR2 ANQGSEA. The CDR3 sequence is CSVKQGNAANEKLFF. The CDR3 nucleotides read TGCAGCGTCAAACAGGGAAACGCGGCTAATGAAAAACTGTTTTTT.

This chain connects TRBV4-3 to TRBJ1-5; 10 bases align to TRBD1. V gave up 4 bases and J gave up 4 bases; unmatched junction bases: 4. Per the germline V gene, CDR1 is LGHNA and CDR2 is YSLEER. This CDR3 is 15 amino acids long. In DNA form, the CDR3 reads TGCGCCAGCAGCCTAGGGACAGGGGTTAATCAGCCCCAGCATTTT. As protein: CASSLGTGVNQPQHF.

This clone appeared once. The V gene is TRBV5-1, the J gene TRBJ2-7; 8 nucleotides match TRBD1. The CDR3 is 16 residues long. V shed 1 base, J shed 1 base, and the junction held 7 bases outside the gene matches. Germline CDR1 reads SGHRS; CDR2 reads YFSETQ. The CDR3 loop reads CASSLFAGGASYEQYF. In DNA, the CDR3 is TGCGCCAGCAGCTTGTTTGCAGGGGGCGCTTCCTACGAGCAGTACTTC.

The table lists this clone with a count of one. Other nucleotide sequences from this sample produce the same CDR3. The chain links TRBV6-5 to TRBJ2-7; 9 bases are a match to TRBD1. Germline V gives CDR1 MNHEY, CDR2 SVGAGI. V trimming: 0 bases; J trimming: 2 bases; junction bases outside the gene matches: 2. This CDR3 spans 15 amino acids. The CDR3: CASSYSGTGTYEQYF. In nucleotides, the CDR3 is TGTGCCAGCAGTTACTCTGGGACAGGGACCTACGAGCAGTACTTC.

The CDR3 nucleotides are TGTGCCAGCAGTGGTCGGGGGAGGTATAATGAAAAACTGTTTTTT. It yields the protein CASSGRGRYNEKLFF. This chain uses TRBV25-1 with TRBJ1-4, with D maybe TRBD1 (5 bases). The CDR3 has 15 amino acids. Germline V gene sequence: CDR1 MGHDK, CDR2 SYGVNS. The V end lost 4 bases, the J end lost 4 bases, and 13 bases lay between the germline ends.

This clone has only a few counts. The CDR3 nucleotides are TGTGCCAGGGCCAGGGGGGCCGACGATGGCTACACCTTC. Translating it yields CARARGADDGYTF. The chain couples TRBV5-3 to TRBJ1-2; 7 bases fit TRBD1. TRBV5-3 is placed among ORFs of uncertain function. V gave up 8 bases and J gave up 6 bases; unmatched junction bases: 10. The CDR3 sequence is 13 residues long.

This rearrangement joins TRBV7-9 to TRBJ1-1, with TRBD1 matching over 7 bases. J was trimmed by 6 bases and V by 3 bases; bases with no gene match: 4. Germline V gives CDR1 SEHNR, CDR2 FQNEAQ (reference sequence). This CDR3 has 13 residues. In DNA, the CDR3 is TGTGCCAGCAGCTTCCCCAGGGGGGCTGAAGCTTTCTTT. Protein sequence: CASSFPRGAEAFF.

This chain joins TRBV29-1 and TRBJ1-1, with D possibly matching TRBD1 (5 bases). The CDR3 spans 13 residues. Trimming stripped 2 bases from V and 7 bases from J, with 14 bases between. Germline V CDR1 and CDR2: SQVTM, ANQGSEA. Here the CDR3 DNA reads TGCAGCGTTGAACGGGCAGGGTCGGGTGAAGCTTTCTTT. Residues: CSVERAGSGEAFF.

This chain links TRBV4-3 with TRBJ1-2; TRBD1 matches 7 bases. The CDR3 length is 15 residues. After removal of 2 bases from V and 4 bases from J, the junction contained 7 bases not matched to a gene. Germline loops: CDR1 LGHNA, CDR2 YSLEER. Here the CDR3 reads CASSQTLTGFYGYTF. The CDR3 coding sequence is TGCGCCAGCAGCCAAACCCTGACAGGGTTCTATGGCTACACCTTC.

Concerning this clone: An end of the junction does not agree with germline; a read error may underlie this. V usage is TRBV7-6 and J usage is TRBJ2-7; TRBD2 matches 7 bases. The germline V gene encodes CDR1 SGHVS and CDR2 FNYEAQ. The CDR3 loop spans 13 amino acids. The CDR3 bases are TGTTCCAGCAGTTCTGGGGGGGCCTACGAGCAGTACTTC. Residues: CSSSSGGAYEQYF. The entire variable domain, with the rest obtained from reference TRBV7-6 and TRBJ2-7, is as follows: GAGVSQSPRYKVTKRGQDVALRCDPISGHVSLYWYRQALGQGPEFLTYFNYEAQQDKSGLPNDRFSAERPEGSISTLTIQRTEQRDSAMYRCSSSSGGAYEQYFGPGTRLTVT.

The J gene is TRBJ1-1, the V gene TRBV6-5; D is undetermined. Germline values: CDR1 MNHEY, CDR2 SVGAGI. The CDR3 totals 13 residues. Trimming removed 6 bases at V and 10 bases at J, with 18 bases between. The chain's CDR3 is CASREDNHPPAFF. In DNA form, the CDR3 reads TGTGCCAGCAGGGAAGACAATCATCCACCAGCTTTCTTT.

This chain uses TRBV29-1 with TRBJ1-1; TRBD1 matches at 8 bases. After removal of 4 bases from V and 4 bases from J, the junction contained 2 bases not matched to a gene. Looked up from germline, CDR1 is SQVTM and CDR2 is ANQGSEA. CDR3 length: 12 amino acids. CDR3 amino acids: CSVGTGTTEAFF. In DNA form, the CDR3 reads TGCAGCGTTGGGACAGGGACCACTGAAGCTTTCTTT.

This clone is a singleton in its sample. The J gene is TRBJ2-2, the V gene TRBV7-9; D call uncertain. Trimming stripped 2 bases from V and 8 bases from J, with 6 bases between. The CDR3 is made up of 12 amino acids. Germline V gene lookup returns CDR1 SEHNR and CDR2 FQNEAQ (reference sequence). CDR3 nucleotide sequence: TGTGCCAGCAGCTTAATCCCGGGGGAGCTGTTTTTT. This codes for CASSLIPGELFF.

This clone was observed a few times. V and J are TRBV6-1 and TRBJ2-1; weak D call: TRBD2 (5 bases). With 6 bases removed from V and 5 bases from J, the gap between germline ends came to 14 bases. Germline V gene sequence: CDR1 MNHNS, CDR2 SASEGT. The CDR3 length is 14 residues. CDR3 amino acids: CASSTGGTDNEQFF. The CDR3 nucleotides read TGTGCCAGCAGCACCGGAGGTACGGACAATGAGCAGTTCTTC.

The chain combines TRBV5-1 with TRBJ2-5; TRBD2 matches 7 bases. V gave up 0 bases and J gave up 9 bases; unmatched junction bases: 5. In germline, CDR1 is SGHRS, CDR2 YFSETQ. The CDR3 runs 13 residues. This chain's CDR3 is CASSLGSGRAQYF. Here the CDR3 DNA reads TGCGCCAGCAGCTTGGGGTCGGGGAGGGCCCAGTACTTC.

The rearrangement uses TRBV7-8 and TRBJ1-5, with 11 bases matching TRBD1. Germline V gene data show CDR1 as SGHVS and CDR2 as FQNEAQ. CDR3 length: 20 amino acids. V trimming: 5 bases; J trimming: 1 base; junction bases outside the gene matches: 16. CDR3 region: CASSPLVGTGGVGSNQPQHF. The CDR3, as DNA: TGTGCCAGCAGCCCGCTCGTGGGGACAGGGGGAGTTGGGAGCAATCAGCCCCAGCATTTT.

The CDR3: CASDRDDSPLHF. The DNA of the CDR3 is TGTGCCAGCGACAGGGATGATTCACCCCTCCACTTT. The J gene is TRBJ1-6, the V gene TRBV28, with TRBD1 matching over 7 bases. V shed 8 bases, J shed 8 bases, and the junction held 3 bases outside the gene matches. Germline lookup yields CDR1 MDHEN and CDR2 SYDVKM. The CDR3 length is 12 residues.

V gene TRBV5-6 combines with J gene TRBJ1-6; D is unresolved. Germline lookup yields CDR1 SGHDT and CDR2 YYEEEE. There are 13 residues in the CDR3. V was shortened by 0 bases and J by 9 bases, with 7 bases between the two germline ends. The CDR3: CASSLGTLSPLHF. The CDR3 nucleotides are TGTGCCAGCAGCTTGGGGACTCTTTCACCCCTCCACTTT.

V and J are TRBV2 and TRBJ2-3; 9 bases are shared with TRBD2. There are 15 residues in the CDR3. Germline values: CDR1 SNHLY, CDR2 FYNNEI. V shed 4 bases and J 3 bases; nucleotides not matched to a gene: 5. CDR3 DNA: TGTGCCAGCAGTGGCGCGGGGGGGAGGACAGATACGCAGTATTTT. Amino acids: CASSGAGGRTDTQYF.

The chain couples TRBV7-9 to TRBJ2-1; 9 bases line up with TRBD2. J lost 8 bases, V lost 8 bases, and 10 bases had no gene match. CDR1 is SEHNR and CDR2 is FQNEAQ in the germline V gene (reference sequence). The CDR3 sequence is 14 residues long. The DNA of the CDR3 is TGTGCCAGCCGCGCGGGAGGGTTCAACGATGAGCAGTTCTTC. Its protein is CASRAGGFNDEQFF.